The rows below give T cell receptor beta chains drawn from one sample of a study of blood T cell repertoires in COVID-19. Libraries were prepared by immunoSEQ multiplex PCR; TCRdb keeps only in-frame clonotypes and omits some of them. The sample has 300,000 to 500,000 clones, approximately 85% seen once; the top ten hold around 2.1%. The specimen was PBMCs or T cells enriched from blood (not recorded which). The receptors shown here come from a woman in her forties with acute COVID-19. Both conserved end residues are part of each CDR3. A D gene is named only where the DNA matches it firmly. The listing skips clone size in some rows; elsewhere it reads once, few, many or a size class.

CDR3 protein: CSASGLGTGDLFYGYTF; CDR3 DNA: TGCAGTGCTAGTGGTCTCGGGACAGGGGATCTGTTTTATGGCTACACCTTC; clone size: NA; CDR3 length: 17; V gene: TRBV20-1; D gene: TRBD1; J gene: TRBJ1-2
CDR3 protein: CASSDLGTGAQPQHF; CDR3 DNA: TGTGCCAGCAGTGACCTGGGGACAGGGGCACAGCCCCAGCATTTT; clone size: NA; CDR3 length: 15; V gene: TRBV6-1; D gene: TRBD1; J gene: TRBJ1-5
CDR3 protein: CASSPLPPRGGTEAFF; CDR3 DNA: TGTGCCAGCTCACCACTTCCTCCCCGAGGCGGCACTGAAGCTTTCTTT; clone size: once; CDR3 length: 16; V gene: TRBV18; D gene: NA; J gene: TRBJ1-1
CDR3 protein: CASSLVGFDTEAFF; CDR3 DNA: TGTGCCAGCAGCTTGGTGGGCTTTGACACTGAAGCTTTCTTT; clone size: once; CDR3 length: 14; V gene: TRBV5-6; D gene: NA; J gene: TRBJ1-1
CDR3 protein: CASSLGLASYNEQFF; CDR3 DNA: TGTGCCAGCAGCCTCGGGCTAGCGTCTTACAATGAGCAGTTCTTC; clone size: NA; CDR3 length: 15; V gene: TRBV9; D gene: NA; J gene: TRBJ2-1
CDR3 protein: CASSASGLRSYNEQFF; CDR3 DNA: TGTGCCAGCAGTGCCTCGGGACTCCGCTCCTACAATGAGCAGTTCTTC; clone size: NA; CDR3 length: 16; V gene: TRBV27; D gene: NA; J gene: TRBJ2-1
CDR3 protein: CASRVDRTNQPQHF; CDR3 DNA: TGTGCCAGCAGAGTCGACAGAACGAATCAGCCCCAGCATTTT; clone size: NA; CDR3 length: 14; V gene: TRBV2; D gene: NA; J gene: TRBJ1-5
CDR3 protein: CASSPPIGEGYTF; CDR3 DNA: TGTGCCAGCTCACCACCGATCGGGGAGGGCTACACCTTC; clone size: NA; CDR3 length: 13; V gene: TRBV18; D gene: NA; J gene: TRBJ1-2
CDR3 protein: CASSLPPQRLPQHF; CDR3 DNA: TGTGCCAGCAGTTTACCGCCTCAACGGTTACCCCAGCATTTT; clone size: NA; CDR3 length: 14; V gene: TRBV27; D gene: NA; J gene: TRBJ1-5
CDR3 protein: CASSLVGLAGGPTEQFF; CDR3 DNA: TGCGCCAGCAGCTTGGTCGGACTAGCGGGGGGGCCCACTGAGCAGTTCTTC; clone size: NA; CDR3 length: 17; V gene: TRBV5-1; D gene: TRBD2; J gene: TRBJ2-1
CDR3 protein: CARSSTNQPQHF; CDR3 DNA: TGTGCCAGAAGCTCGACAAATCAGCCCCAGCATTTT; clone size: NA; CDR3 length: 12; V gene: TRBV5-3; D gene: NA; J gene: TRBJ1-5
CDR3 protein: CSGVGSGNTIYF; CDR3 DNA: TGCAGCGGTGTCGGGTCTGGAAACACCATATATTTT; clone size: NA; CDR3 length: 12; V gene: TRBV29-1; D gene: NA; J gene: TRBJ1-3
CDR3 protein: CASSFPQGSGELFF; CDR3 DNA: TGCGCCAGCAGCTTCCCTCAGGGGTCCGGGGAGCTGTTTTTT; clone size: NA; CDR3 length: 14; V gene: TRBV5-1; D gene: NA; J gene: TRBJ2-2
CDR3 protein: CASMSGNTEAFF; CDR3 DNA: TGTGCCAGCATGTCAGGGAACACTGAAGCTTTCTTT; clone size: once; CDR3 length: 12; V gene: TRBV6-5; D gene: NA; J gene: TRBJ1-1
CDR3 protein: CASRRTRNTEAFF; CDR3 DNA: TGTGCCAGCAGGCGGACAAGGAACACTGAAGCTTTCTTT; clone size: NA; CDR3 length: 13; V gene: TRBV6-5; D gene: NA; J gene: TRBJ1-1
CDR3 protein: CASSAPGQGPDTQYF; CDR3 DNA: TGCGCCAGCAGCGCACCGGGACAGGGCCCAGATACGCAGTATTTT; clone size: NA; CDR3 length: 15; V gene: TRBV5-1; D gene: TRBD1; J gene: TRBJ2-3
CDR3 protein: CASRQILNEKLFF; CDR3 DNA: TGTGCCAGCAGACAGATCCTAAATGAAAAACTGTTTTTT; clone size: NA; CDR3 length: 13; V gene: TRBV18; D gene: NA; J gene: TRBJ1-4
CDR3 protein: CAWSGERGLYEQYF; CDR3 DNA: TGTGCCTGGAGTGGTGAGCGGGGGCTGTACGAGCAGTACTTC; clone size: NA; CDR3 length: 14; V gene: TRBV30; D gene: TRBD2; J gene: TRBJ2-7
CDR3 protein: CASSVAGESGATQYF; CDR3 DNA: TGTGCCAGCAGCGTAGCCGGGGAGTCCGGCGCTACGCAGTATTTT; clone size: NA; CDR3 length: 15; V gene: TRBV9; D gene: NA; J gene: TRBJ2-3
CDR3 protein: CASSLSSGLYNEQFF; CDR3 DNA: TGTGCCAGCAGCTTATCATCAGGGCTCTACAATGAGCAGTTCTTC; clone size: NA; CDR3 length: 15; V gene: TRBV11-3; D gene: NA; J gene: TRBJ2-1
CDR3 protein: CASSLEGGDPDTQYF; CDR3 DNA: TGCGCCAGCAGCTTGGAAGGGGGGGACCCAGATACGCAGTATTTT; clone size: once; CDR3 length: 15; V gene: TRBV5-1; D gene: NA; J gene: TRBJ2-3
CDR3 protein: CATSRGNEQFF; CDR3 DNA: TGTGCCACCAGTCGGGGGAATGAGCAGTTCTTC; clone size: NA; CDR3 length: 11; V gene: TRBV24-1; D gene: NA; J gene: TRBJ2-1
CDR3 protein: CAWSRDRGNSPLHF; CDR3 DNA: TGTGCCTGGAGTAGGGACAGGGGAAATTCACCCCTCCACTTT; clone size: NA; CDR3 length: 14; V gene: TRBV30; D gene: TRBD1; J gene: TRBJ1-6
CDR3 protein: CASILDEQFF; CDR3 DNA: TGTGCCAGTATCCTAGATGAGCAGTTCTTC; clone size: NA; CDR3 length: 10; V gene: TRBV7-9; D gene: NA; J gene: TRBJ2-1
CDR3 protein: CASRGQDGYTF; CDR3 DNA: TGTGCCAGCAGGGGACAGGATGGCTACACCTTC; clone size: NA; CDR3 length: 11; V gene: TRBV12-3/TRBV12-4; D gene: TRBD1; J gene: TRBJ1-2
CDR3 protein: CASRRTDMNTEAFF; CDR3 DNA: TGTGCCAGCAGGAGGACAGACATGAACACTGAAGCTTTCTTT; clone size: once; CDR3 length: 14; V gene: TRBV6-6; D gene: NA; J gene: TRBJ1-1
CDR3 protein: CASSYSGRISGNTIYF; CDR3 DNA: TGTGCCAGCAGTTACTCGGGCAGGATCTCTGGAAACACCATATATTTT; clone size: NA; CDR3 length: 16; V gene: TRBV6-5; D gene: NA; J gene: TRBJ1-3
CDR3 protein: CASSQSRDTSSGNTIYF; CDR3 DNA: TGCGCCAGCAGCCAATCCCGGGACACCAGCTCTGGAAACACCATATATTTT; clone size: once; CDR3 length: 17; V gene: TRBV4-1; D gene: NA; J gene: TRBJ1-3
CDR3 protein: CASSFRGTDTQYF; CDR3 DNA: TGTGCCAGCAGCTTCCGGGGCACAGATACGCAGTATTTT; clone size: NA; CDR3 length: 13; V gene: TRBV11-3; D gene: NA; J gene: TRBJ2-3
CDR3 protein: CASSPDRERYNQPQHF; CDR3 DNA: TGTGCCAGCTCACCAGACAGGGAAAGGTACAATCAGCCCCAGCATTTT; clone size: NA; CDR3 length: 16; V gene: TRBV18; D gene: TRBD1; J gene: TRBJ1-5
CDR3 protein: CASRRPGKSISEAFF; CDR3 DNA: TGTGCCAGCAGGCGCCCCGGGAAATCGATCTCTGAAGCTTTCTTT; clone size: NA; CDR3 length: 15; V gene: TRBV11-2; D gene: NA; J gene: TRBJ1-1
CDR3 protein: CASSTARDRLYGYTF; CDR3 DNA: TGTGCCAGCAGCACAGCCCGGGACAGACTCTATGGCTACACCTTC; clone size: NA; CDR3 length: 15; V gene: TRBV5-4; D gene: TRBD1; J gene: TRBJ1-2
CDR3 protein: CAISDVSGTSGYEQYF; CDR3 DNA: TGTGCCATCAGTGACGTGTCGGGGACTAGCGGCTACGAGCAGTACTTC; clone size: NA; CDR3 length: 16; V gene: TRBV10-3; D gene: TRBD2; J gene: TRBJ2-7
CDR3 protein: CATSDRNYGYTF; CDR3 DNA: TGTGCCACCAGTGACCGGAACTATGGCTACACCTTC; clone size: once; CDR3 length: 12; V gene: TRBV24-1; D gene: NA; J gene: TRBJ1-2